The 22 T cell receptor beta chains below were found in one sample sequenced in a study of T cell repertoires in cytomegalovirus infection. From the reads, TCRdb called clonotypes with MiXCR, one entry per CDR3 protein. The data show over 300,000 distinct CDR3 sequences, roughly 15% seen once. Sequencing was done on a sample of PBMCs. Every receptor here comes from a human donor in good health (CMV status not recorded). Some clones in this sample may be carry-over from other donors' samples.

This clonotype was counted at least ten times. J is TRBJ1-1 and V is TRBV12-3 or TRBV12-4; maybe TRBD1 (5 bases). Trimming left V 6 bases short and J 10 bases short, with 24 bases between. The CDR3 totals 15 residues. CDR3 nucleotides: TGTGCCAGCAGAGCTGCCGGGACTCCTCCCCGGGCAGCTTTCTTT. This codes for CASRAAGTPPRAAFF.

This clonotype was seen ten or more times. The chain employs TRBV4-2 and TRBJ2-7; 7 bases agree with TRBD2. V lost 3 bases to trimming and J lost 3 bases; unmatched junction nucleotides: 14. The CDR3 covers 17 residues. CDR1 and CDR2 from the germline V gene are LGHNA and YNFKEQ. The CDR3 reads CASSQTLGGSGFYEQYF. In DNA form, the CDR3 reads TGTGCCAGCAGCCAGACGCTCGGTGGTAGCGGGTTCTACGAGCAGTACTTC.

This clonotype was counted at least ten times. The CDR3 DNA follows: TGTGCCAGCAGCCCGGAAACAGGGGGCTTTAGCTATGGCTACACCTTC. Translating gives CASSPETGGFSYGYTF. This sequence joins TRBV7-6 and TRBJ1-2; 9 nucleotides agree with TRBD1. The J segment lost 4 bases and the V segment lost 5 bases, leaving 11 bases of the junction unmatched. Germline lookup yields CDR1 SGHVS and CDR2 FNYEAQ. The CDR3 extends over 16 amino acids.

This chain links TRBV7-9 with TRBJ2-5; TRBD2 matches at 10 bases. The V and J ends lost 6 bases and 2 bases, in that order; junction bases with no gene match: 15. This CDR3 is 18 amino acids long. The germline gives CDR1 SEHNR, CDR2 FQNEAQ (reference sequence). The CDR3 is CASSGVAGGLVAQETQYF. The CDR3 DNA reads TGTGCCAGCAGTGGAGTAGCGGGGGGCCTGGTCGCACAAGAGACCCAGTACTTC.

This chain uses TRBV10-3 with TRBJ1-2; 7 bases are shared with TRBD1. The CDR3 spans 15 residues. J gave up 4 bases and V 4 bases, and 9 bases lay outside the gene matches. Germline V gene data show CDR1 as ENHRY and CDR2 as SYGVKD. The CDR3 region has the DNA TGTGCCATCAGTGCTGGGACAGTGCAGGGCTATGGCTACACCTTC. It encodes CAISAGTVQGYGYTF.

The rearrangement joins TRBV20-1 to TRBJ1-1, with a tentative D call TRBD1 (5 bases). The ends were cut back, 0 bases at V and 1 base at J, with 9 bases in the middle. CDR1 DFQATT and CDR2 SNEGSKA come from the germline V gene (reference sequence). This CDR3 is 14 amino acids long. The CDR3 sequence is CSARDWTRNTEAFF. DNA for the CDR3: TGCAGTGCTAGAGACTGGACAAGGAACACTGAAGCTTTCTTT.

The V call is TRBV5-1, the J call TRBJ1-1, with D hard to call. Germline V CDR1 and CDR2: SGHRS, YFSETQ. With 2 bases removed from V and 5 bases from J, the gap between germline ends came to 10 bases. The CDR3 is 13 residues long. In DNA, the CDR3 is TGCGCCAGCAGCTTTAATGGAGATACTGAAGCTTTCTTT. As protein: CASSFNGDTEAFF.

The CDR3 region is CASSPGTNNEQFF. Written as DNA, the CDR3 is TGTGCCAGCAGTCCGGGGACGAACAATGAGCAGTTCTTC. The chain is built from TRBV12-3 or TRBV12-4 and TRBJ2-1, with D perhaps assigned TRBD1 or TRBD2 (5 bases each). Trimming left V 5 bases short and J 5 bases short, with 10 bases between. The CDR3 is made up of 13 amino acids.

The table lists this clonotype with a few counts. The chain is built from TRBV7-2 and TRBJ1-2; D unresolved. Trimming cost V 7 bases and J 8 bases, with 20 bases left between them. Looked up from germline, CDR1 is SGHTA and CDR2 is FQGNSA. The CDR3 has 14 amino acids. The CDR3 DNA reads as TGTGCCAGCACCGTGGCAGTAAACGGGGAGGGCTACACCTTC. This encodes CASTVAVNGEGYTF.

This clonotype was seen many times. The chain joins TRBV28 to TRBJ2-3, with TRBD2 identical over 7 bases. The germline CDR1 and CDR2 sequences are MDHEN and SYDVKM. This CDR3 contains 15 residues. J was trimmed by 0 bases and V by 8 bases; bases with no gene match: 8. The CDR3 protein is CASGGGGSSTDTQYF. CDR3 nucleotide sequence: TGTGCCAGCGGGGGGGGAGGGTCAAGCACAGATACGCAGTATTTT.

CDR3 residues: CASRVSGDYGYTF. The DNA of the CDR3 is TGTGCCAGCAGGGTTAGCGGGGACTATGGCTACACCTTC. The gene calls are TRBV6-5 and TRBJ1-2; D is unresolved. CDR1 is MNHEY, CDR2 SVGAGI, per germline. This CDR3 is 13 amino acids long. Trimming cost V 6 bases and J 3 bases, with 11 bases left between them.

This clonotype has at least ten counts. The genes are TRBV6-1 and TRBJ2-6; 9 bases map to TRBD1. With 5 bases clipped from V and 9 bases from J, the junction kept 8 bases outside the gene matches. This CDR3 spans 15 amino acids. Per the germline V gene, CDR1 is MNHNS and CDR2 is SASEGT. The CDR3 DNA reads TGTGCCAGCAGTTTCGGGACAGGGCTGGGCAACGTCCTGACTTTC. It yields the protein CASSFGTGLGNVLTF.

The chain links TRBV15 to TRBJ2-5; D is undetermined. CDR1 LNHNV and CDR2 YYDKDF come from the germline V gene (reference sequence). CDR3 length: 14 amino acids. V gave up 3 bases and J gave up 0 bases, with 8 bases separating them. CDR3 loop: CATSRGSHQETQYF. CDR3 coding DNA: TGTGCCACCAGCAGGGGCTCACACCAAGAGACCCAGTACTTC.

This clonotype was seen many times. The chain couples TRBV12-3 or TRBV12-4 to TRBJ2-5; 9 positions agree with TRBD1. The trim removed 7 bases at V and 2 bases at J, leaving 11 bases unmatched. The CDR3 has 16 amino acids. The CDR3, as DNA: TGTGCCAGCACGATAGGCGGGACAGGGACTCAAGAGACCCAGTACTTC. Protein: CASTIGGTGTQETQYF.

This clonotype has more than one count but fewer than ten. The genes are TRBV28 and TRBJ2-5; 10 bases are shared with TRBD1. Germline CDR1 reads MDHEN; CDR2 reads SYDVKM. Trimming removed 7 bases from V and 5 bases from J; junction bases left unmatched: 10. This CDR3 is built from 15 residues. The CDR3 bases are TGTGCCAGCACCAGGGACAGGGGCAGGGGTGAGACCCAGTACTTC. It codes for CASTRDRGRGETQYF.

This clonotype appeared a few times. The chain has TRBV20-1 and TRBJ1-6; D gene uncertain. CDR3 length: 11 amino acids. Germline lookup yields CDR1 DFQATT and CDR2 SNEGSKA (reference sequence). Trimming left V 5 bases short and J 5 bases short, with 4 bases between. The CDR3 coding sequence is TGCAGTGCTGCAAATAATTCACCCCTCCACTTT. Amino acid sequence: CSAANNSPLHF.

The sample holds many counts of this clonotype. Written as DNA, the CDR3 is TGTGCCAGCAGAATTACCCAAGAGTGGGGCTACACCTTC. This encodes CASRITQEWGYTF. The V call is TRBV2, the J call TRBJ1-2, with D unclear. In germline, CDR1 is SNHLY, CDR2 FYNNEI. V shed 6 bases and J shed 8 bases, with 16 bases lying between them. The CDR3 is 13 residues long.

Comment on this clonotype: This may stem from a read error, because a much larger clone lies one nucleotide away. The chain links TRBV28 to TRBJ1-5; D uncertain. This CDR3 spans 17 amino acids. From germline, CDR1 is MDHEN and CDR2 SYDVKM. The CDR3 is CASSPTYMEYSNQRQHF. The CDR3 DNA reads TGTGCCAGCAGTCCTACCTACATGGAGTATAGCAATCAGCGCCAGCATTTT.

This clonotype was counted only a few times. This chain joins TRBV6-6 and TRBJ2-7, with D unresolved. V was clipped by 8 bases and J by 2 bases, with 16 bases between them. Germline V gene data show CDR1 as MNHNY and CDR2 as SVGAGI (reference sequence). CDR3 length: 14 residues. The CDR3 nucleotides read TGTGCCAGCCGGAGCAGGCCTACTACCTACGAGCAGTACTTC. This encodes CASRSRPTTYEQYF.

The V call is TRBV2, the J call TRBJ1-5; perhaps TRBD1 as D (6 bases). The CDR3 has 15 amino acids. CDR1 is SNHLY, CDR2 FYNNEI, per germline. The V end lost 3 bases, the J end lost 2 bases, and 11 bases lay between the germline ends. CDR3 loop: CASSDRQVRNQPQHF. The CDR3 DNA is TGTGCCAGCAGTGACCGACAGGTCCGCAATCAGCCCCAGCATTTT.

This clonotype was seen many times. The chain links TRBV6-5 to TRBJ1-2, with TRBD1 as a possible D gene (6 bases). The germline V and J ends were trimmed by 2 bases and 7 bases, with 20 bases remaining between them. The CDR3 runs to 16 residues. Germline-derived CDR1 and CDR2 are MNHEY and SVGAGI. The DNA for the CDR3 is TGTGCCAGCAGTTACGGGGGGGGGCAGGGAGGAGGTGGCTACACCTTC. Residues: CASSYGGGQGGGGYTF.

This clonotype has a count of ten or more. The chain joins TRBV28 to TRBJ2-1; perhaps D is TRBD1 or TRBD2 (5 bases each). Trimming cost V 8 bases and J 0 bases, with 23 bases left between them. The CDR3 is 18 amino acids. In germline, CDR1 is MDHEN, CDR2 SYDVKM. This CDR3 reads CASRAPGTSLSSYNEQFF. The CDR3 nucleotides are TGTGCCAGCCGTGCCCCGGGGACCTCCCTTAGCTCCTACAATGAGCAGTTCTTC.